Ten or more counts support the clone carrying this T cell receptor (beta chain). Its antigen is undetermined. The entry originates in a study of T-cell reconstitution after alpha-beta-depleted transplantation in children. Library preparation (for TCRbeta) was performed with unique molecular identifiers. TCRdb used MiXCR to reprocess the PCR reads, holding one entry per CDR3 protein. Of 780,000 or so distinct CDR3 sequences listed, 16% are singletons. Study conclusions and caveats: Surviving thymic progenitors and recipient T cells were the source of high TCRbeta diversity at day 60 in some patients.

The CDR3 covers 13 residues. Germline CDR1 is SGHNT and CDR2 is YENEEA. Between the trimmed V and J ends, which lost 0 bases and 9 bases, there was a span of 9 bases. This chain uses TRBV11-3 with TRBJ2-1, with D unclear. The sample here was PBMCs, mostly from graft donor cells, taken 360 days after TCRalphabeta/CD19-depleted stem cell transplant. This TCR derives from a male patient under 18 who had a stem cell transplant for acute lymphoblastic leukemia, so the T cells may come from the graft donor. CDR3 protein: CASSLDSSFEQFF. The CDR3 coding sequence is TGTGCCAGCAGCTTAGATTCAAGTTTTGAGCAGTTCTTC.